Shown below are 30 T cell receptor beta chains from a single sample sequenced in a study of T-cell memory formation after mild COVID-19. TCRdb re-derived calls from the 5' RACE reads in MiXCR, one entry per CDR3 protein. The sample has 430,000 or so distinct CDR3 sequences, around a quarter seen once. Sequencing was performed on PBMCs or a T cell subset sorted from them (not recorded which). The receptors were gathered from an adult woman who had mild COVID-19 (a few samples of this study predate the infection). Cell type and time point are not known.

The V gene is TRBV4-1, the J gene TRBJ2-7; either TRBD1 or TRBD2 may fit D (5 bases each). The CDR3 covers 13 residues. Germline CDR1 is MGHRA and CDR2 is YSYEKL. V was shortened by 5 bases and J by 3 bases, with 11 bases between the two germline ends. CDR3 protein: CASSLGENYEQYF. The CDR3 bases are TGCGCCAGCAGCTTAGGGGAGAACTACGAGCAGTACTTC.

The chain uses TRBV6-2 or TRBV6-3 and TRBJ1-5; the D gene is possibly TRBD1 (6 bases). The CDR3 consists of 19 residues. The V end lost 4 bases, the J end lost 0 bases, and 22 bases lay between the germline ends. Germline V gives CDR1 MNHEY, CDR2 SVGEGT. The CDR3 loop is CASSFRLEEGGYSNQPQHF. The CDR3 nucleotides are TGTGCCAGCAGTTTTCGTCTCGAAGAGGGGGGATATAGCAATCAGCCCCAGCATTTT.

V gene TRBV12-3 or TRBV12-4 combines with J gene TRBJ1-6; D is uncertain. The CDR3 consists of 14 residues. Deletions cut 3 bases from V and 5 bases from J, with 8 bases between. The CDR3 region is CASSLITDNSPLHF. CDR3 DNA: TGTGCCAGCAGTTTGATCACAGATAATTCACCCCTCCACTTT.

The rearrangement uses TRBV27 and TRBJ2-1, with D possibly TRBD1 on 5 matching bases. CDR3 size: 16 residues. Trimming removed 3 bases from V and 4 bases from J, with 16 bases in between. Germline CDR1 and CDR2: MNHEY and SMNVEV (reference sequence). The CDR3 is CASSFHRQTLYNEQFF. Written as DNA, the CDR3 is TGTGCCAGCAGTTTCCATCGACAGACCCTGTACAATGAGCAGTTCTTC.

This clonotype was detected only a few times. V usage is TRBV24-1 and J usage is TRBJ1-4, with D unclear. Germline V CDR1 and CDR2: KGHDR, SFDVKD. CDR3 size: 13 residues. Trimming shortened V by 5 bases and J by 7 bases, and 10 bases separated the two germline ends. The CDR3: CATSVGLGEKLFF. The DNA of the CDR3 is TGTGCCACCAGTGTGGGCCTGGGTGAAAAACTGTTTTTT.

This clonotype turned up a few times. The V call is TRBV6-1, the J call TRBJ2-2; D not resolved. The CDR3 spans 13 residues. The germline V and J ends were trimmed by 2 bases and 6 bases, with 7 bases remaining between them. Per germline, CDR1 MNHNS and CDR2 SASEGT. The CDR3 reads CASSESRAGELFF. In DNA form, the CDR3 reads TGTGCCAGCAGTGAATCAAGGGCCGGGGAGCTGTTTTTT.

This chain joins TRBV12-3 or TRBV12-4 and TRBJ2-3; D is unresolved. The V and J ends lost 2 bases and 1 base respectively, with 7 bases between them. This CDR3 is 14 amino acids long. DNA of the CDR3: TGTGCCAGCAGTTTATTGTTCGGCACAGATACGCAGTATTTT. Its translation: CASSLLFGTDTQYF.

This clonotype was seen just once. The V and J genes are TRBV18 and TRBJ2-7, with D possibly TRBD1 on 6 matching bases. Germline V CDR1 and CDR2: KGHSH, LQKENI. CDR3 length: 14 residues. Trimming removed 4 bases from V and 6 bases from J, with 16 bases in between. The CDR3, as DNA: TGTGCCAGCTCACAGGGGACATCCCCATCCGAGCAGTACTTC. Protein product: CASSQGTSPSEQYF.

The chain employs TRBV20-1 and TRBJ2-2; a possible D gene is TRBD2 (5 bases). V lost 4 bases and J 9 bases, leaving 15 bases between the germline ends. Germline CDR1 and CDR2: DFQATT and SNEGSKA (reference sequence). This CDR3 is 13 amino acids long. This CDR3 is CSAKSGSSRELFF. CDR3 coding DNA: TGCAGTGCTAAATCGGGGTCGTCCCGGGAGCTGTTTTTT.

There are a few counts of this clonotype. V and J are TRBV29-1 and TRBJ2-2; TRBD2 is a possible D gene (5 bases). Germline CDR1 and CDR2: SQVTM and ANQGSEA. The V end was cut by 6 bases, the J end by 5 bases, with 10 bases between. The CDR3 is 12 residues long. As DNA, the CDR3 is TGCAGCGTCCGGAGAGGGACCGGGGAGCTGTTTTTT. It encodes CSVRRGTGELFF.

J is TRBJ2-1 and V is TRBV20-1, with 8 bases aligning to TRBD2. Germline CDR1 and CDR2: DFQATT and SNEGSKA (reference sequence). The CDR3 spans 17 residues. V dropped 0 bases and J dropped 3; count of bases not matched to a gene: 10. The CDR3 sequence is CSARDRASGLVYNEQFF. Written as DNA, the CDR3 is TGCAGTGCTAGAGATCGGGCTAGCGGGTTAGTCTACAATGAGCAGTTCTTC.

This clonotype was counted a few times. Here the CDR3 DNA reads TGTGCCAGCAGCTTAAAGGGGACAGGGGGCTACAATGAGCAGTTCTTC. Protein: CASSLKGTGGYNEQFF. This chain joins TRBV7-2 and TRBJ2-1, with 11 bases lining up with TRBD1. This CDR3 comprises 16 residues. Germline V gene data show CDR1 as SGHTA and CDR2 as FQGNSA. Losses at the gene ends were 2 bases for V and 3 bases for J; bases not matched to a gene: 3.

CDR3 amino acids: CSVPTDSGANVLTF. CDR3 nucleotide sequence: TGCAGCGTCCCGACAGACTCTGGGGCCAACGTCCTGACTTTC. The rearrangement uses TRBV29-1 and TRBJ2-6, with D possibly matching TRBD1 (5 bases). The CDR3 loop spans 14 amino acids. Germline V gene lookup returns CDR1 SQVTM and CDR2 ANQGSEA. Trimming pared 6 bases from V and 0 bases from J, leaving 9 bases between.

The chain links TRBV4-1 to TRBJ2-3; 11 positions agree with TRBD2. CDR1 is MGHRA and CDR2 is YSYEKL in the germline V gene. V dropped 4 bases and J dropped 3; count of bases not matched to a gene: 15. The CDR3 loop spans 19 amino acids. The CDR3: CASSPTSGSPLGGTDTQYF. The CDR3 DNA reads TGCGCCAGCAGCCCAACTAGCGGGAGCCCCTTGGGGGGAACAGATACGCAGTATTTT.

This clonotype was counted a few times. The gene calls are TRBV7-2 and TRBJ2-5; D is perhaps TRBD2 (5 bases). The CDR3 is 13 residues long. V lost 5 bases and J lost 8, with 15 bases in between. Germline V gives CDR1 SGHTA, CDR2 FQGNSA. DNA for the CDR3: TGTGCCAGCAGCCGCGAAGAGGGAACAACCCAGTACTTC. It yields the protein CASSREEGTTQYF.

The chain couples TRBV12-3 or TRBV12-4 to TRBJ2-3; tentative D call: TRBD2 (5 bases). V gave up 0 bases and J gave up 1 base, with 11 bases separating them. This CDR3 region has 16 residues. The CDR3 is CASSLATLAGTDTQYF. CDR3 DNA: TGTGCCAGCAGTTTAGCAACGCTAGCCGGCACAGATACGCAGTATTTT.

In this sample, this clonotype turned up a few times. The rearrangement joins TRBV24-1 to TRBJ2-1; D could derive from TRBD1 or TRBD2 (5 bases each). The CDR3 sequence is 13 residues long. The germline V gene has CDR1 KGHDR and CDR2 SFDVKD. Trimming shortened V by 4 bases and J by 6 bases, and 9 bases separated the two germline ends. The CDR3 reads CATSDLRGNEQFF. In DNA form, the CDR3 reads TGTGCCACCAGTGACCTGAGGGGCAATGAGCAGTTCTTC.

This chain uses TRBV20-1 with TRBJ2-1; 13 nucleotides align to TRBD2. The germline CDR1 and CDR2 sequences are DFQATT and SNEGSKA (reference sequence). The CDR3 is made up of 16 amino acids. V lost 0 bases to trimming and J lost 6 bases; unmatched junction nucleotides: 5. The CDR3 DNA is TGCAGTGCTAGAGACCCACTAGCGGGGGGGCTCAATGAGCAGTTCTTC. As protein: CSARDPLAGGLNEQFF.

This clonotype was picked up a small number of times. The chain combines TRBV4-3 with TRBJ1-2; the match to TRBD1 covers 8 bases. Germline CDR1 is LGHNA and CDR2 is YSLEER. The V segment lost 1 base and the J segment 3 bases; nucleotides outside the gene matches: 4. There are 15 residues in the CDR3. DNA of the CDR3: TGCGCCAGCAGCCAAGGACGGACAGGGTACTATGGCTACACCTTC. Amino acid sequence: CASSQGRTGYYGYTF.

This clonotype was found many times. The chain has TRBV4-1 and TRBJ2-3; 7 positions match TRBD2. CDR3 length equals 15 residues. From germline, CDR1 is MGHRA and CDR2 YSYEKL. Germline trimming cut 1 base from V and 5 bases from J; bases unmatched to any gene: 6. CDR3 nucleotide sequence: TGCGCCAGCAGCCAAGGTGGGAGGGAGGGAGATACGCAGTATTTT. Translated: CASSQGGREGDTQYF.

The CDR3 bases are TGTGCCAGCAAGAACAGGCAAGAGACCCAGTACTTC. Amino acids: CASKNRQETQYF. The chain employs TRBV6-6 and TRBJ2-5; D might be TRBD1 (5 bases). V was trimmed by 7 bases and J by 2 bases, leaving 8 bases between them. The CDR3 has 12 residues. Germline V CDR1 and CDR2: MNHNY, SVGAGI (reference sequence).

This chain connects TRBV5-1 to TRBJ2-5; 9 bases align to TRBD2. The CDR3 length is 16 residues. Germline values: CDR1 SGHRS, CDR2 YFSETQ. Losses at the gene ends were 0 bases for V and 4 bases for J; bases not matched to a gene: 7. DNA for the CDR3: TGCGCCAGCAGCTTGGCAGGCGGGAGGGCCGGAGAGACCCAGTACTTC. Its translation is CASSLAGGRAGETQYF.

The rearrangement uses TRBV20-1 and TRBJ1-6; no firm D call. The CDR3 runs to 12 residues. V lost 5 bases to trimming and J lost 6 bases, with 8 bases between them. Germline CDR1 DFQATT, CDR2 SNEGSKA (reference sequence). CDR3 DNA: TGCAGTGCTGGGAAGACTAATTCACCCCTCCACTTT. Translated: CSAGKTNSPLHF.

This clonotype was seen a handful of times. This sequence joins TRBV6-6 and TRBJ1-1, with 12 nucleotides matching TRBD1. The CDR3 consists of 15 residues. V shed 6 bases, J shed 1 base, and the junction held 3 bases outside the gene matches. CDR1 and CDR2 from the germline V gene are MNHNY and SVGAGI (reference sequence). The CDR3 loop reads CASRGTGGANTEAFF. CDR3 DNA sequence: TGTGCCAGCAGGGGGACAGGGGGCGCGAACACTGAAGCTTTCTTT.

This clonotype appeared a few times. The chain links TRBV29-1 to TRBJ2-1; TRBD1 aligns across 7 bases. V shed 6 bases, J shed 10 bases, and the junction held 6 bases outside the gene matches. The CDR3 totals 11 residues. From germline, CDR1 is SQVTM and CDR2 ANQGSEA. This chain's CDR3 is CSVDRQGEQFF. The DNA for the CDR3 is TGCAGCGTCGACAGACAGGGCGAGCAGTTCTTC.

The table lists this clonotype with a few counts. The V call is TRBV5-4, the J call TRBJ2-7; 7 nucleotides agree with TRBD2. The trim removed 0 bases at V and 1 base at J, leaving 4 bases unmatched. The CDR3 consists of 15 residues. Germline V gene sequence: CDR1 SGHNT, CDR2 YYREEE (reference sequence). CDR3 nucleotides: TGTGCCAGCAGCTTGGACCTAGCGGAATCCTACGAGCAGTACTTC. As protein: CASSLDLAESYEQYF.

This clonotype occurred many times. This chain uses TRBV12-3 or TRBV12-4 with TRBJ1-4; TRBD1 matches at 9 bases. V shed 1 base, J shed 10 bases, and the junction held 7 bases outside the gene matches. The CDR3 has 15 amino acids. CDR3 coding DNA: TGTGCCAGCAGTTTAGTAGGGGACAGGGACGGAAAACTGTTTTTT. Protein: CASSLVGDRDGKLFF.

This clonotype appeared many times. CDR3 region: CASSPGPRSYNEQFF. CDR3 bases: TGTGCCAGCAGCCCGGGACCCCGCTCCTACAATGAGCAGTTCTTC. The chain couples TRBV6-5 to TRBJ2-1, with D perhaps TRBD1 or TRBD2 (5 bases each). This CDR3 region has 15 residues. V was shortened by 6 bases and J by 0 bases, with 12 bases between the two germline ends. In germline, CDR1 is MNHEY, CDR2 SVGAGI.

This clonotype was picked up one time. V and J are TRBV14 and TRBJ2-7; weak D call: TRBD2 (6 bases). Germline assignment: CDR1 SGHDN and CDR2 FVKESK. Trimming took off 3 bases at V and 2 bases at J, with 14 bases between the two ends. The CDR3 loop spans 15 amino acids. The DNA for the CDR3 is TGTGCCAGCAGCCAGGCTGCGGGGTTAACCTACGAGCAGTACTTC. As protein: CASSQAAGLTYEQYF.

In its sample, this clonotype was seen a few times. The chain uses TRBV29-1 and TRBJ2-6; maybe TRBD2 (6 bases). This CDR3 contains 14 residues. CDR1 and CDR2 (germline): SQVTM, ANQGSEA. V gave up 5 bases and J gave up 0 bases, with 8 bases separating them. CDR3 protein: CSVRGGSGANVLTF. In DNA, the CDR3 is TGCAGCGTTCGGGGAGGCTCTGGGGCCAACGTCCTGACTTTC.